A selection of T cell receptor beta chains follows, all from one sample in a study of cytomegalovirus exposure and HLA in healthy donors. TCRdb's copy holds only in-frame clones and misses some; the assay was immunoSEQ multiplex PCR. The profile covers about 150,000 clones, with roughly 80% appearing a single time and over 9% taken by the ten largest. The sequenced sample consisted of PBMCs. The receptors were sampled from a man between 18 and 29 years old in good health and CMV-seropositive. Each CDR3 is given with its conserved first and last residue. Fields, in order: CDR3 DNA, CDR3 protein, V gene, D gene, clone size, J gene. The D gene is left open where the match is weak. Clone size, where shown, is once, few, many, or a class for clones that have expanded.

TGTGCCAGTAGTACTTCCGCCAAAAACATTCAGTACTTC CASSTSAKNIQYF TRBV19 NA NA TRBJ2-4
TGTGCCAGCAGTTCGATGGGACAGGGGGCCTACGAGCAGTACTTC CASSSMGQGAYEQYF TRBV28 TRBD1 few TRBJ2-7
TGTGCCAGCAGCTCTCAAATACCTCGGGCTAGCGCATCGGAGACCCAGTACTTC CASSSQIPRASASETQYF TRBV5-4 NA NA TRBJ2-5
TGTGCCATCAGTCGAGTAGGGGCTGCCGGGGAGCTGTTTTTT CAISRVGAAGELFF TRBV10-3 NA few TRBJ2-2
TGTGCCTGGAGTACATTAGCGGGCACCTACAATGAGCAGTTCTTC CAWSTLAGTYNEQFF TRBV30 TRBD2 NA TRBJ2-1
TGTGCCAGCAGTTCCAGCGGAGAGGGAGGCTACTACGAGCAGTACTTC CASSSSGEGGYYEQYF TRBV28 NA NA TRBJ2-7
TGTGCCAGCAGGATAGACAGGATGGGCGAAGCTTTCTTT CASRIDRMGEAFF TRBV6-5 NA NA TRBJ1-1
TGTGCCAGCAGCTCCCCGAGGGAAAATGAAAAACTGTTTTTT CASSSPRENEKLFF TRBV7-2 NA NA TRBJ1-4
TGTGCCAGCTCTCGTACAGGGACAGGGGATCAGCCCCAGCATTTT CASSRTGTGDQPQHF TRBV18 TRBD1 once TRBJ1-5
TGTGCCAGCAGATGGGACAGGGCGAACACCGGGGAGCTGTTTTTT CASRWDRANTGELFF TRBV2 TRBD1 NA TRBJ2-2
TGTGCCAGCAGCGGGTTAGCGGGAAGGAATGAGCAGTTCTTC CASSGLAGRNEQFF TRBV7-9 TRBD2 NA TRBJ2-1
TGTGCCAGCAGTTTATCAGGCGGCTCTAGAAAACTGTTTTTT CASSLSGGSRKLFF TRBV27 NA NA TRBJ1-4
TGTGCCTGGAGGAAAACCGGGTCCCGAAGAACCGGGGAGCTGTTTTTT CAWRKTGSRRTGELFF TRBV30 NA few TRBJ2-2
TGTGCCAGCAGCGAAACTAGCTACAATGAGCAGTTCTTC CASSETSYNEQFF TRBV5-4 NA once TRBJ2-1
TGTGCCTGGTTAACCGGGACAGGGGAACCTTGTGGCTACACCTTC CAWLTGTGEPCGYTF TRBV30 TRBD1 NA TRBJ1-2
TGTTCCAGCAGCTTAGGTCGAGCGGAGATCACCGGGGAGCTGTTTTTT CSSSLGRAEITGELFF TRBV7-9 NA NA TRBJ2-2
TGTGCCTGGAACGGGGGGGACGATGAGCAGTTCTTC CAWNGGDDEQFF TRBV30 TRBD2 NA TRBJ2-1
TGTGCCACCAGCAGAGACAGGGTTAGGTACGAGCAGTACTTC CATSRDRVRYEQYF TRBV15 NA NA TRBJ2-7
TGTGCCAGTCAGGTCTGGGAGCAGTACTTC CASQVWEQYF TRBV12-1 NA NA TRBJ2-7
TGTGCCAGCAGTGGTCAGACAGGGATGAGCACAGATACGCAGTATTTT CASSGQTGMSTDTQYF TRBV25-1 TRBD1 NA TRBJ2-3
TGCAGCGTAGAGGGCGACAGGCGTGAAGCTTTCTTT CSVEGDRREAFF TRBV29-1 NA NA TRBJ1-1
TGTGCCATCAGAGACGGGACTCCTCCTTACGAGCAGTACTTC CAIRDGTPPYEQYF TRBV10-3 NA NA TRBJ2-7
TGTGCCAGCAGCTTAAGATGGGAGGAGAATGAAAAACTGTTTTTT CASSLRWEENEKLFF TRBV5-5 NA NA TRBJ1-4
TGTGCCAGCAGCCAAGAAACTAGCGGGAGGCGGAGCTCCTACGAGCAGTACTTC CASSQETSGRRSSYEQYF TRBV4-2 TRBD2 NA TRBJ2-7
TGTGCCAGCAGTGAGGGGGGCGGACTAGCGGGAGGGCCGGCAGATACGCAGTATTTT CASSEGGGLAGGPADTQYF TRBV6-1 TRBD2 NA TRBJ2-3
TGTGCCAGCAGCTGGCTACAACAGGGAGGGCTCACTGAAGCTTTCTTT CASSWLQQGGLTEAFF TRBV5-6 NA NA TRBJ1-1
TGTGCCAGCAGTGACTGGACAAGAACTAATGAAAAACTGTTTTTT CASSDWTRTNEKLFF TRBV6-1 NA NA TRBJ1-4
TGTGCCTGGAGTGCCCTGACAGGGTTCACAGATACGCAGTATTTT CAWSALTGFTDTQYF TRBV30 TRBD1 NA TRBJ2-3
TGTGCCAGCAGTGAAACCCGGGATGAAGCTTTCTTT CASSETRDEAFF TRBV6-1 NA NA TRBJ1-1
TGTGCCTGGAGCCTGGACAGGGTTGCTGGAAACACCATATATTTT CAWSLDRVAGNTIYF TRBV30 TRBD1 NA TRBJ1-3
TGCGCCAGCAGCTTGGTGGGGCAGGGCAGCTACGAGCAGTACTTC CASSLVGQGSYEQYF TRBV5-1 NA NA TRBJ2-7
TGTGCCAGCAGCGTCGCCTTGGGGGGGACGGACTACAATGAGCAGTTCTTC CASSVALGGTDYNEQFF TRBV9 TRBD2 NA TRBJ2-1
TGCGCCAGCAGCTTGGGGCCAGGCGGGGAGCTGTTTTTT CASSLGPGGELFF TRBV5-1 NA few TRBJ2-2